The subject of this entry is one T cell receptor beta chain. These data belong to a study of blood T cell repertoires in COVID-19. Study summary: Italy, Spain and the United States were the sources of the convalescent and acute COVID-19 samples. PBMCs, B-cell-depleted T cells, or T cells were the source of the cDNA or gDNA that made up the material.

How the authors handled the data: Reference gene primer amplification gave nucleated cell count estimates. The table came from immunoSEQ multiplex PCR; TCRdb's copy has only in-frame clones and leaves some out. For V, J and clone size, that table is used; D and trimming come from the DNA. The sample yields roughly 150,000 clones, roughly 93% seen once. Germline-derived CDR1 and CDR2 are LGHNA and YSLEER. This CDR3 is 14 amino acids long. The ends were cut back, 4 bases at V and 4 bases at J, with 13 bases in the middle. The sequenced sample consisted of peripheral blood. The receptor was isolated from a man aged 18 to 30 with COVID-19, enrolled during active disease. The chain is built from TRBV4-3 and TRBJ1-1, with unresolved D. CDR3 in DNA: TGCGCCAGCAGCCTAGGAGCGGAGGGCACTGAAGCTTTCTTT. Translated, it gives CASSLGAEGTEAFF.